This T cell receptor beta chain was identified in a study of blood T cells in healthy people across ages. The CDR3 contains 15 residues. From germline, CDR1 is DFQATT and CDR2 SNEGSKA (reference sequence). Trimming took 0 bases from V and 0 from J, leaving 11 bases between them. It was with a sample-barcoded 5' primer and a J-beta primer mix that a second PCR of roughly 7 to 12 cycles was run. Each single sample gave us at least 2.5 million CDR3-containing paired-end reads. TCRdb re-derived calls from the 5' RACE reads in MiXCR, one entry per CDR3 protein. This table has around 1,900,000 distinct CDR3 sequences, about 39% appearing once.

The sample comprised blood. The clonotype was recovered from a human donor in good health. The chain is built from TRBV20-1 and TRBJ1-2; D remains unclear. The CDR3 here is CSARDSGFTNYGYTF. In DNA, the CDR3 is TGCAGTGCTAGAGATTCCGGCTTCACTAACTATGGCTACACCTTC.